The 17 T cell receptor beta chains below come from one sample, sequenced in a study of PD-1 blockade in classical Hodgkin lymphoma. Produced via immunoSEQ multiplex PCR; TCRdb's table is partial and in-frame only. The repertoire holds 15,000 to 20,000 clones, with about four fifths as singletons. Every single patient, without exception, relapsed after autologous stem cell transplantation, and brentuximab vedotin exposure varied. The sample consisted of peripheral blood mononuclear cells (PBMCs), taken at baseline. These receptors were collected from a human donor with classical Hodgkin lymphoma.

The chain links TRBV2 to TRBJ1-5; D might be TRBD1 (6 bases). The V end lost 6 bases, the J end lost 5 bases, and 11 bases lay between the germline ends. The V gene's germline CDR1 is SNHLY and CDR2 FYNNEI. The CDR3 is 13 amino acids. CDR3 sequence (DNA): TGTGCCAGCAGCGGACAGTCCCATCAGCCCCAGCATTTT. Translating gives CASSGQSHQPQHF.

The chain links TRBV7-2 to TRBJ2-2; D ambiguous. Germline V lookup: CDR1 SGHTA, CDR2 FQGNSA. The CDR3 spans 17 residues. V dropped 2 bases and J dropped 1 base, with 14 bases sitting between them. As DNA, the CDR3 is TGTGCCAGCAGCTTATTTTCTAGGACGGTGAACACCGGGGAGCTGTTTTTT. This codes for CASSLFSRTVNTGELFF.

V gene TRBV7-2 combines with J gene TRBJ1-2, with 7 bases matching TRBD1. The CDR3 is made up of 16 amino acids. CDR1 and CDR2 from the germline V gene are SGHTA and FQGNSA. V gave up 5 bases and J gave up 4 bases; unmatched junction bases: 13. DNA of the CDR3: TGTGCCAGCAGCACCTACGACAGGGTGCCCCCCTATGGCTACACCTTC. It is translated as CASSTYDRVPPYGYTF.

The chain couples TRBV19 to TRBJ1-5, with D perhaps TRBD1 (6 bases). Between the trimmed V and J ends, which lost 5 bases and 3 bases, there was a span of 8 bases. Germline V gene sequence: CDR1 LNHDA, CDR2 SQIVND (reference sequence). The CDR3 is 13 residues long. The CDR3 protein is CASSRTVNQPQHF. For the CDR3, the DNA is TGTGCCAGTAGTCGGACAGTCAATCAGCCCCAGCATTTT.

The chain combines TRBV28 with TRBJ2-3; TRBD2 might be the D (6 bases). V dropped 1 base and J dropped 0 bases, with 11 bases sitting between them. The germline V gene has CDR1 MDHEN and CDR2 SYDVKM. CDR3 size: 16 residues. The CDR3 is CASSLLGGESTDTQYF. Written as DNA, the CDR3 is TGTGCCAGCAGTTTATTAGGAGGGGAAAGCACAGATACGCAGTATTTT.

Only one count was recorded for this clone. This chain links TRBV27 with TRBJ1-1; D is possibly TRBD1 (5 bases). Germline CDR1 MNHEY, CDR2 SMNVEV (reference sequence). This CDR3 has 12 amino acids. V lost 8 bases, J lost 3 bases, and 10 bases lay in between. This chain's CDR3 is CASGPGYTEAFF. Written as DNA, the CDR3 is TGTGCCAGCGGGCCAGGGTACACTGAAGCTTTCTTT.

This clone was observed a single time. This chain links TRBV5-6 with TRBJ2-5; a possible D gene is TRBD1 (5 bases). Germline V gives CDR1 SGHDT, CDR2 YYEEEE. The V gene lost 4 bases and the J gene lost 9 bases, with 25 bases spanning the gap. The CDR3 is 16 amino acids. The CDR3 loop is CASSTRSAGFNRAQYF. CDR3 in DNA: TGTGCCAGCAGCACGAGGTCGGCAGGGTTTAACCGGGCCCAGTACTTC.

The chain has TRBV14 and TRBJ2-1; 7 bases are a match to TRBD1. Per the germline V gene, CDR1 is SGHDN and CDR2 is FVKESK. The CDR3 runs to 17 residues. J was trimmed by 0 bases and V by 1 base; bases with no gene match: 6. The CDR3 DNA follows: TGTGCCAGCAGCCAAGTACCGGGACAGCGCTCCTACAATGAGCAGTTCTTC. It is translated as CASSQVPGQRSYNEQFF.

This clone was recorded a few times. This chain connects TRBV14 to TRBJ1-4, with TRBD1 matching over 9 bases. This CDR3 contains 15 residues. Germline-derived CDR1 and CDR2 are SGHDN and FVKESK. J lost 7 bases, V lost 0 bases, and 3 bases had no gene match. CDR3 nucleotides: TGTGCCAGCAGCCAAGAAACAGGGGGCGCTGAAAAACTGTTTTTT. Translating it yields CASSQETGGAEKLFF. Looking up the rest from reference TRBV14 and TRBJ1-4 gives the full variable domain: EAGVTQFPSHSVIEKGQTVTLRCDPISGHDNLYWYRRVMGKEIKFLLHFVKESKQDESGMPNNRFLAERTGGTYSTLKVQPAELEDSGVYFCASSQETGGAEKLFFGSGTQLSVL.

Only one count was recorded for this clone. The chain uses TRBV6-1 and TRBJ1-2; the match to TRBD1 covers 7 bases. Germline CDR1 MNHNS, CDR2 SASEGT. The CDR3 covers 11 residues. Trimming removed 6 bases from V and 6 bases from J; junction bases left unmatched: 1. This chain's CDR3 is CASRTGDGYTF. The CDR3 DNA sequence: TGTGCCAGCAGAACAGGGGATGGCTACACCTTC.

The chain combines TRBV7-9 with TRBJ1-2; D unresolved. Trimming shortened V by 4 bases and J by 2 bases, and 8 bases separated the two germline ends. Germline loops: CDR1 SEHNR, CDR2 FQNEAQ (reference sequence). The CDR3 has 13 amino acids. As DNA, the CDR3 is TGTGCCAGCAGCTACGGGCGGAACTATGGCTACACCTTC. It is translated as CASSYGRNYGYTF.

This rearrangement joins TRBV30 to TRBJ1-3; possibly TRBD1 for D (6 bases). The CDR3 is 16 residues long. V was trimmed by 1 base and J by 0 bases, leaving 13 bases between them. CDR1 is GTSNPN and CDR2 is SVGIG in the germline V gene (reference sequence). CDR3 nucleotide sequence: TGTGCCTGGAGTGCCCAGGGGCAGAGCTCTGGAAACACCATATATTTT. Protein: CAWSAQGQSSGNTIYF.

This clone has only one observation. The chain combines TRBV7-8 with TRBJ2-2; 13 bases line up with TRBD2. The V gene's germline CDR1 is SGHVS and CDR2 FQNEAQ. V lost 4 bases to trimming and J lost 5 bases; unmatched junction nucleotides: 7. The CDR3 sequence is 17 residues long. Written as DNA, the CDR3 is TGTGCCAGCAGCTCCGGACTAGCGGGAGCAACTACCGGGGAGCTGTTTTTT. This codes for CASSSGLAGATTGELFF.

V gene TRBV29-1 combines with J gene TRBJ1-2, with D maybe TRBD1 (6 bases). Trimming removed 7 bases at V and 4 bases at J, with 22 bases between. The CDR3 covers 15 residues. Germline lookup yields CDR1 SQVTM and CDR2 ANQGSEA. CDR3 DNA sequence: TGCAGCGAGGACAGAAGGGGCTCTAGTGGCTATGGCTACACCTTC. It encodes CSEDRRGSSGYGYTF.

CDR3 sequence reads: CAVDAGGDFTDTQYF. The CDR3 DNA sequence: TGTGCCGTCGACGCAGGGGGTGACTTCACAGATACGCAGTATTTT. The chain carries TRBV10-3 and TRBJ2-3; 7 bases line up with TRBD1. The CDR3 has 15 amino acids. The germline CDR1 and CDR2 sequences are ENHRY and SYGVKD. The V segment lost 11 bases and the J segment 2 bases; nucleotides outside the gene matches: 13.

V usage is TRBV25-1 and J usage is TRBJ1-1; D is unresolved. CDR3 length: 14 residues. CDR1 MGHDK and CDR2 SYGVNS come from the germline V gene. V dropped 7 bases and J dropped 0 bases, with 12 bases sitting between them. The CDR3 sequence: CASIQAGLNTEAFF. CDR3 nucleotide sequence: TGTGCCAGCATTCAGGCTGGACTGAACACTGAAGCTTTCTTT.

The gene calls are TRBV19 and TRBJ2-6, with 7 bases aligning to TRBD1. V lost 1 base to trimming and J lost 0 bases; unmatched junction nucleotides: 3. The CDR3 has 17 residues. Germline loops: CDR1 LNHDA, CDR2 SQIVND (reference sequence). In DNA, the CDR3 is TGTGCCAGTAGTATAGGGACAGGAAGCTCTGGGGCCAACGTCCTGACTTTC. It specifies CASSIGTGSSGANVLTF.